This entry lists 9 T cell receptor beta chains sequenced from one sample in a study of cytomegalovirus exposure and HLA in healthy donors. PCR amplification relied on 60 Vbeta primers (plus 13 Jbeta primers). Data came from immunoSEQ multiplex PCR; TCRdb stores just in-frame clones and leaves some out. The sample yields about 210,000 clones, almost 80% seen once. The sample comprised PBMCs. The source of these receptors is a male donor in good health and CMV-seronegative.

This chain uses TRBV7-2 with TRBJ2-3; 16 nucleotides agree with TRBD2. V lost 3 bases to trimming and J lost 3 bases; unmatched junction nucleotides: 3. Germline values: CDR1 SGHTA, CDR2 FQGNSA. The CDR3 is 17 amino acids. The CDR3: CASSFGTSGGGTDTQYF. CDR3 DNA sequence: TGTGCCAGCAGCTTCGGGACTAGCGGGGGGGGGACAGATACGCAGTATTTT.

CDR3 sequence reads: CASSVTGESYNEQFF. The CDR3 DNA reads as TGTGCCAGCAGCGTTACGGGGGAATCCTACAATGAGCAGTTCTTC. The chain carries TRBV9 and TRBJ2-1; a weak D match, TRBD2 (6 bases). CDR1 SGDLS and CDR2 YYNGEE come from the germline V gene. This CDR3 region has 15 residues. Trimming removed 2 bases from V and 1 base from J, with 10 bases in between.

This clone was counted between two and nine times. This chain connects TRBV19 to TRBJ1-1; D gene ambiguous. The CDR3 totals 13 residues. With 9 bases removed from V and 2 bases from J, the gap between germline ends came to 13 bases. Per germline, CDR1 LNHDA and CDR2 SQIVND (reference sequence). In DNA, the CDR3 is TGTGCCAGCGCCCCACACCGTAACACTGAAGCTTTCTTT. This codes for CASAPHRNTEAFF.

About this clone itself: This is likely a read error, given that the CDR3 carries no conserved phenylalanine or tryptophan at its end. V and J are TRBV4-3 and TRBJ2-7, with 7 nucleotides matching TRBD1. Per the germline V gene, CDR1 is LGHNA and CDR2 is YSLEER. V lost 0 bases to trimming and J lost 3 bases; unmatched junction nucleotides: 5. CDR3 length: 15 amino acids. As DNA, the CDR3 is TGCGCCAGCAGCCAAGATTGGAGACAGGGCTACGAGCAGTACCTC. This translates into CASSQDWRQGYEQYL.

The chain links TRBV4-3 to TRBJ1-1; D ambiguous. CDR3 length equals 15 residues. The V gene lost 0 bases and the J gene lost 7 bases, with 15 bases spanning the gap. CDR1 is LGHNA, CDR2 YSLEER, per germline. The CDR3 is CASSQDLRVGLEAFF. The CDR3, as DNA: TGCGCCAGCAGCCAAGATTTGAGGGTGGGCCTTGAAGCTTTCTTT.

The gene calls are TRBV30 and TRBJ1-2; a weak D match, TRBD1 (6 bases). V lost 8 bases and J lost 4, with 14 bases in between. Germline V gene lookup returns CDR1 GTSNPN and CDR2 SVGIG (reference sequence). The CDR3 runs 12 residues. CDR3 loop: CARIGTPYGYTF. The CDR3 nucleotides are TGTGCCCGCATCGGGACACCCTATGGCTACACCTTC.

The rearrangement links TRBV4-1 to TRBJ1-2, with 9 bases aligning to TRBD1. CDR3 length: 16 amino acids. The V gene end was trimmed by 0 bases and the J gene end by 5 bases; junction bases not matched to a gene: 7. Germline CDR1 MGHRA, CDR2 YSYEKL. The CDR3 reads CASSQEPGQGWYGYTF. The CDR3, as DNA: TGCGCCAGCAGCCAAGAGCCGGGACAGGGATGGTATGGCTACACCTTC.

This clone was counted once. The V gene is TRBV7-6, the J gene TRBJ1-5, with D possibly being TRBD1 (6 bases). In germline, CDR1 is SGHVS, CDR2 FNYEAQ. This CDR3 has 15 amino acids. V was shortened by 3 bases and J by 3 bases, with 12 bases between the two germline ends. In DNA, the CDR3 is TGTGCCAGCAGCTTGGTACAGGGCATCAATCAGCCCCAGCATTTT. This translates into CASSLVQGINQPQHF.

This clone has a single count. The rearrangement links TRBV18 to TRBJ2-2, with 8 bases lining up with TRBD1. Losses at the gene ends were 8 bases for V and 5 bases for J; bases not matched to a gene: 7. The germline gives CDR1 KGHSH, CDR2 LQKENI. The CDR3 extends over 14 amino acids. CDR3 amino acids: CASLDRGETGELFF. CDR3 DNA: TGTGCCAGCCTTGACAGGGGAGAAACCGGGGAGCTGTTTTTT.